Below are 30 T cell receptor beta chains sequenced from a single sample in a study of cytomegalovirus exposure and HLA in healthy donors. Profiling relied on immunoSEQ multiplex PCR, and the TCRdb table lists in-frame clones only, not all of them. The table records 60,000 to 65,000 clones, roughly 95% of them present only once. What was sequenced was PBMCs. The source is a young woman in good health and CMV-seronegative.

This clone was seen just once. The V gene is TRBV11-3, the J gene TRBJ2-1; 7 bases are a match to TRBD1. The CDR3 spans 13 residues. Germline V gene sequence: CDR1 SGHNT, CDR2 YENEEA. The V gene end was trimmed by 5 bases and the J gene end by 6 bases; junction bases not matched to a gene: 4. CDR3 protein: CASSPPGGNEQFF. CDR3 nucleotides: TGTGCCAGCAGCCCGCCAGGGGGCAATGAGCAGTTCTTC.

The chain carries TRBV29-1 and TRBJ1-2, with a tentative D call TRBD1 (5 bases). Trimming cost V 4 bases and J 6 bases, with 9 bases left between them. Looked up from germline, CDR1 is SQVTM and CDR2 is ANQGSEA. This CDR3 has 11 amino acids. CDR3 in amino acids: CSVGGADGYTF. The CDR3 DNA reads as TGCAGCGTTGGCGGGGCCGATGGCTACACCTTC.

The rearrangement uses TRBV6-5 and TRBJ1-5, with D tentatively TRBD1 (6 bases). V lost 2 bases, J lost 4 bases, and 15 bases lay in between. The CDR3 spans 16 residues. Looked up from germline, CDR1 is MNHEY and CDR2 is SVGAGI. This chain's CDR3 is CASSYQYPTGNQPQHF. CDR3 in DNA: TGTGCCAGCAGTTACCAATACCCCACAGGGAATCAGCCCCAGCATTTT.

The chain combines TRBV7-2 with TRBJ2-3; 7 bases agree with TRBD2. The CDR3 loop spans 14 amino acids. Germline CDR1 and CDR2: SGHTA and FQGNSA. The J segment lost 0 bases and the V segment lost 7 bases, leaving 4 bases of the junction unmatched. The CDR3 DNA is TGTGCCAGCACCCTAGCGGCTAGCACAGATACGCAGTATTTT. As protein: CASTLAASTDTQYF. Looking up the rest from reference TRBV7-2 and TRBJ2-3 gives the full variable domain: GAGVSQSPSNKVTEKGKDVELRCDPISGHTALYWYRQSLGQGLEFLIYFQGNSAPDKSGLPSDRFSAERTGGSVSTLTIQRTQQEDSAVYLCASTLAASTDTQYFGPGTRLTVL.

The V gene is TRBV10-3, the J gene TRBJ1-1; D uncertain. The CDR3 sequence is 16 residues long. Per germline, CDR1 ENHRY and CDR2 SYGVKD. V lost 2 bases and J 4 bases, leaving 17 bases between the germline ends. CDR3 coding DNA: TGTGCCATCAGTGAGGGCCCCTTACTACGGGGCACTGAAGCTTTCTTT. Translated, it gives CAISEGPLLRGTEAFF.

This sequence joins TRBV4-3 and TRBJ2-1; D is perhaps TRBD1 (6 bases). The CDR3 extends over 14 amino acids. The V end lost 1 base, the J end lost 8 bases, and 12 bases lay between the germline ends. Per germline, CDR1 LGHNA and CDR2 YSLEER. The CDR3, as DNA: TGCGCCAGCAGCCAAGCAGGGGCCGGGGATGAGCAGTTCTTC. Its protein is CASSQAGAGDEQFF.

The chain joins TRBV7-6 to TRBJ2-3; the match to TRBD2 covers 12 bases. Trimming took 4 bases from V and 6 from J; bases not matched to a gene: 5. Per the germline V gene, CDR1 is SGHVS and CDR2 is FNYEAQ. The CDR3 has 15 amino acids. This CDR3 reads CASSSRTSGEDTQYF. The CDR3 DNA reads TGTGCCAGCAGCTCCCGGACTAGCGGGGAGGATACGCAGTATTTT.

The chain joins TRBV7-9 to TRBJ1-4; maybe TRBD1 (6 bases). Trimming took off 5 bases at V and 7 bases at J, with 8 bases between the two ends. Germline CDR1 is SEHNR and CDR2 is FQNEAQ (reference sequence). There are 12 residues in the CDR3. CDR3 amino acids: CASSPRGEKLFF. The CDR3 DNA is TGTGCCAGCAGCCCCAGGGGTGAAAAACTGTTTTTT. The variable domain in full, with the rest retrieved from reference TRBV7-9 and TRBJ1-4, is DTGVSQNPRHKITKRGQNVTFRCDPISEHNRLYWYRQTLGQGPEFLTYFQNEAQLEKSRLLSDRFSAERPKGSFSTLEIQRTEQGDSAMYLCASSPRGEKLFFGSGTQLSVL.

This chain links TRBV2 with TRBJ2-1, with 9 positions matching TRBD2. This CDR3 is built from 14 residues. Per the germline V gene, CDR1 is SNHLY and CDR2 is FYNNEI. Trimming removed 7 bases from V and 4 bases from J; junction bases left unmatched: 5. DNA for the CDR3: TGTGCCAGCACCCGACTAGCGGAGTACAATGAGCAGTTCTTC. This translates into CASTRLAEYNEQFF.

CDR3 residues: CSVTLGATGVRETQYF. As DNA, the CDR3 is TGCAGCGTGACCCTTGGGGCGACGGGGGTACGGGAGACCCAGTACTTC. This chain connects TRBV29-1 to TRBJ2-5; D possibly corresponds to TRBD2 (6 bases). V lost 6 bases and J lost 5, with 25 bases in between. The CDR3 has 16 residues. Germline values: CDR1 SQVTM, CDR2 ANQGSEA.

This chain links TRBV7-2 with TRBJ2-5, with 9 bases fitting TRBD1. The CDR3 runs to 13 residues. Trimming cost V 1 base and J 9 bases; bases outside gene matches: 3. Looked up from germline, CDR1 is SGHTA and CDR2 is FQGNSA. CDR3 sequence: CASSLVGQGAQYF. In nucleotides, the CDR3 is TGTGCCAGCAGCTTAGTGGGACAGGGTGCCCAGTACTTC. Drawing the rest from reference TRBV7-2 and TRBJ2-5, the complete variable domain is GAGVSQSPSNKVTEKGKDVELRCDPISGHTALYWYRQSLGQGLEFLIYFQGNSAPDKSGLPSDRFSAERTGGSVSTLTIQRTQQEDSAVYLCASSLVGQGAQYFGPGTRLLVL.

This clone was seen a single time. The chain uses TRBV6-6 and TRBJ1-1; the match to TRBD1 covers 7 bases. This CDR3 is built from 13 residues. Germline lookup yields CDR1 MNHNY and CDR2 SVGAGI (reference sequence). V shed 6 bases and J 4 bases; nucleotides not matched to a gene: 5. The CDR3 nucleotides read TGTGCCAGCAGCCCTGACAGGGCCACTGAAGCTTTCTTT. This encodes CASSPDRATEAFF.

V gene TRBV4-1 combines with J gene TRBJ2-1; 8 bases match TRBD1. CDR1 and CDR2 (germline): MGHRA, YSYEKL. The CDR3 has 16 residues. V trimming: 0 bases; J trimming: 2 bases; junction bases outside the gene matches: 3. CDR3 in DNA: TGCGCCAGCAGCCAAGACCAGGGGGCAACCTACAATGAGCAGTTCTTC. This codes for CASSQDQGATYNEQFF.

The chain combines TRBV28 with TRBJ1-4; no clear D. With 2 bases removed from V and 3 bases from J, the gap between germline ends came to 13 bases. This CDR3 has 16 amino acids. Germline loops: CDR1 MDHEN, CDR2 SYDVKM. CDR3 DNA sequence: TGTGCCAGCAGTTTACGCGGGTTGGTGGCTAATGAAAAACTGTTTTTT. It encodes CASSLRGLVANEKLFF.

V usage is TRBV9 and J usage is TRBJ2-4; the D is unclear. There are 15 residues in the CDR3. Germline V gene sequence: CDR1 SGDLS, CDR2 YYNGEE. Trimming removed 0 bases at V and 3 bases at J, with 10 bases between. In nucleotides, the CDR3 is TGTGCCAGCAGCGTAGCAGGTGTGGGCAAAAACATTCAGTACTTC. Translating it yields CASSVAGVGKNIQYF.

This clone appeared a single time. The rearrangement uses TRBV10-2 and TRBJ2-7, with 7 bases matching TRBD1. From germline, CDR1 is WSHSY and CDR2 SAAADI. This CDR3 comprises 13 residues. The ends lost 6 bases at V and 2 bases at J; junction bases unmatched: 4. The CDR3 is CASRKDRTYEQYF. The CDR3 DNA follows: TGCGCCAGCAGGAAGGACAGGACCTACGAGCAGTACTTC.

The rearrangement uses TRBV19 and TRBJ1-5; D is unresolved. Trimming stripped 10 bases from V and 0 bases from J, with 16 bases between. The germline CDR1 and CDR2 sequences are LNHDA and SQIVND (reference sequence). The CDR3 is made up of 15 amino acids. The CDR3 DNA follows: TGTGCCACTTCACGCGGGGTGTATAGCAATCAGCCCCAGCATTTT. It codes for CATSRGVYSNQPQHF.

This chain joins TRBV27 and TRBJ2-7, with D perhaps TRBD2 (6 bases). Trimming removed 10 bases at V and 10 bases at J, with 14 bases between. Germline V CDR1 and CDR2: MNHEY, SMNVEV (reference sequence). The CDR3 covers 10 residues. CDR3 residues: CATVGGAQYF. CDR3 nucleotides: TGTGCCACAGTGGGCGGGGCCCAGTACTTC.

The CDR3 DNA follows: TGTGCCAGCAGCCAAGAGGCTGGACTCCCAACCTACAATGAGCAGTTCTTC. This encodes CASSQEAGLPTYNEQFF. The chain employs TRBV7-2 and TRBJ2-1; D is perhaps TRBD2 (5 bases). V was cut by 5 bases and J by 2 bases, with 19 bases left in between. The CDR3 has 17 residues. Germline V gene data show CDR1 as SGHTA and CDR2 as FQGNSA.

V is TRBV6-6 and J is TRBJ2-7; maybe TRBD2 (7 bases). Deletions cut 10 bases from V and 6 bases from J, with 16 bases between. Germline CDR1 is MNHNY and CDR2 is SVGAGI (reference sequence). The CDR3 contains 12 residues. The chain's CDR3 is CATGGAVGEQYF. The CDR3 nucleotides are TGTGCCACTGGGGGGGCGGTGGGCGAGCAGTACTTC.

V gene TRBV27 combines with J gene TRBJ2-7, with D possibly TRBD1 on 5 matching bases. CDR1 MNHEY and CDR2 SMNVEV come from the germline V gene (reference sequence). V was pared by 0 bases and J by 4 bases, with 13 bases between. The length of the CDR3 is 15 residues. The DNA for the CDR3 is TGTGCCAGCAGTTTATCTCGGGCCCAGGGTTACGAGCAGTACTTC. As protein: CASSLSRAQGYEQYF.

A single count supports this clone. This chain links TRBV7-3 with TRBJ1-1; perhaps TRBD1 as D (6 bases). Germline V gives CDR1 SGHTA, CDR2 FQGTGA. The CDR3 consists of 14 residues. V gave up 2 bases and J gave up 7 bases, with 14 bases separating them. CDR3 amino acids: CASSLRAGADEAFF. The CDR3 DNA follows: TGTGCCAGCAGCTTACGGGCGGGGGCGGATGAAGCTTTCTTT.

Here the CDR3 reads CASRLTGAGNTIYF. The CDR3, as DNA: TGTGCCAGCAGGTTGACAGGGGCTGGAAACACCATATATTTT. The rearrangement joins TRBV7-9 to TRBJ1-3; 8 nucleotides match TRBD1. Losses at the gene ends were 6 bases for V and 2 bases for J; bases not matched to a gene: 3. Germline V lookup: CDR1 SEHNR, CDR2 FQNEAQ (reference sequence). The CDR3 has 14 amino acids.

The chain has TRBV10-3 and TRBJ1-2; 11 nucleotides agree with TRBD1. Germline V CDR1 and CDR2: ENHRY, SYGVKD. This CDR3 has 17 amino acids. V was clipped by 5 bases and J by 0 bases; unmatched bases: 8. The CDR3 protein is CAISTGQGAPPNYGYTF. CDR3 coding DNA: TGTGCCATCAGTACCGGACAGGGGGCTCCCCCTAACTATGGCTACACCTTC.

The chain employs TRBV9 and TRBJ2-1; 10 bases are a match to TRBD2. V was pared by 0 bases and J by 8 bases, with 5 bases of the junction left unmatched. CDR3 length: 15 amino acids. CDR1 is SGDLS and CDR2 is YYNGEE in the germline V gene. For the CDR3, the DNA is TGTGCCAGCAGCGTAGATGTAGCGGGGGGCTATGAGCAGTTCTTC. It encodes CASSVDVAGGYEQFF.

V gene TRBV7-9 combines with J gene TRBJ2-5, with D maybe TRBD2 (5 bases). Deletions cut 5 bases from V and 5 bases from J, with 12 bases between. The CDR3 is 13 amino acids. The V gene's germline CDR1 is SEHNR and CDR2 FQNEAQ (reference sequence). In DNA form, the CDR3 reads TGTGCCAGCAGCCCCACTAGGTGGGAGACCCAGTACTTC. It yields the protein CASSPTRWETQYF.

The V gene is TRBV14, the J gene TRBJ2-5; the match to TRBD2 covers 12 bases. CDR3 size: 18 residues. V lost 5 bases, J lost 5 bases, and 15 bases stayed unmatched. In germline, CDR1 is SGHDN, CDR2 FVKESK. The CDR3 nucleotides are TGTGCCAGCAGCGTAAGGGCCCTAGCGGGGGGGCGTCGGGAGACCCAGTACTTC. It translates to CASSVRALAGGRRETQYF. Filled out from reference TRBV14 and TRBJ2-5, the complete variable domain reads EAGVTQFPSHSVIEKGQTVTLRCDPISGHDNLYWYRRVMGKEIKFLLHFVKESKQDESGMPNNRFLAERTGGTYSTLKVQPAELEDSGVYFCASSVRALAGGRRETQYFGPGTRLLVL.

The J gene is TRBJ2-3, the V gene TRBV9, with D possibly being TRBD2 (7 bases). There are 16 residues in the CDR3. From germline, CDR1 is SGDLS and CDR2 YYNGEE. The V end lost 3 bases, the J end lost 2 bases, and 16 bases lay between the germline ends. CDR3 region: CASSGGRDTPTDTQYF. The CDR3 region has the DNA TGTGCCAGCAGCGGAGGGAGGGACACCCCCACAGATACGCAGTATTTT.

The chain carries TRBV18 and TRBJ1-1, with a possible D match to TRBD1 (6 bases). This CDR3 contains 16 residues. Germline CDR1 and CDR2: KGHSH and LQKENI. Trimming shortened V by 6 bases and J by 5 bases, and 22 bases separated the two germline ends. The CDR3 reads CASSQGGGRVDTEAFF. DNA of the CDR3: TGTGCCAGCTCCCAAGGGGGGGGCCGGGTTGATACTGAAGCTTTCTTT.

V usage is TRBV28 and J usage is TRBJ1-5; TRBD1 matches 9 bases. CDR1 MDHEN and CDR2 SYDVKM come from the germline V gene. The V segment lost 5 bases and the J segment 7 bases; nucleotides outside the gene matches: 6. This CDR3 contains 14 residues. DNA of the CDR3: TGTGCCAGCAGTGCCCTAGGACAGGGGCAGCCCCAGCATTTT. This sequence encodes CASSALGQGQPQHF. Variable domain in full (rest from reference TRBV28 and TRBJ1-5): DVKVTQSSRYLVKRTGEKVFLECVQDMDHENMFWYRQDPGLGLRLIYFSYDVKMKEKGDIPEGYSVSREKKERFSLILESASTNQTSMYLCASSALGQGQPQHFGDGTRLSIL.